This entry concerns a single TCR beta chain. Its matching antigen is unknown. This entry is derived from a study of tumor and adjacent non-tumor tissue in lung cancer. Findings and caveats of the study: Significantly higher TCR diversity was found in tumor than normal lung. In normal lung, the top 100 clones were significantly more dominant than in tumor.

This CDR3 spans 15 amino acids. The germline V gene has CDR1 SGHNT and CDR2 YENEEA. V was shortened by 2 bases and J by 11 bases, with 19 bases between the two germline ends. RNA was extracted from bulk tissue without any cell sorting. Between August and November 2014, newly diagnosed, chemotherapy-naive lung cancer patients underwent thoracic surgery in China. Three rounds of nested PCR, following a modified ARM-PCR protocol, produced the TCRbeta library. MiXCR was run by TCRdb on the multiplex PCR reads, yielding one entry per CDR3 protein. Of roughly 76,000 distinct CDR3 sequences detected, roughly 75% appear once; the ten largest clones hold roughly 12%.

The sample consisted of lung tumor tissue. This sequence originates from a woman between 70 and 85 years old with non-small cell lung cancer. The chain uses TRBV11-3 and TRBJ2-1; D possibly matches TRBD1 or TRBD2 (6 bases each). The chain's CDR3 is CASSLWGARGRKQFF. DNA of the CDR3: TGTGCCAGCAGCTTATGGGGGGCTAGGGGTCGCAAGCAGTTCTTC.